The T cell receptor (beta chain) described here comes from a study of blood T cell repertoires in COVID-19. Study-wide background: The United States, Italy and Spain supplied acute and convalescent COVID-19 samples. T cells, B-cell-depleted T cells, or PBMCs provided the cDNA or gDNA that served as material.

Data came from immunoSEQ multiplex PCR; TCRdb stores just in-frame clones and leaves some out. The sample lists approximately 130,000 clones; over 55% were seen once. The germline CDR1 and CDR2 sequences are LGHNT and FRNRAP. Trimming pared 1 base from V and 10 bases from J, leaving 11 bases between. CDR3 length equals 14 residues. The sample taken for sequencing was peripheral blood. The chain recombines TRBV12-5 with TRBJ1-6; D is uncertain. The receptor comes from a woman in her 70s with acute or convalescent COVID-19. The chain's CDR3 is CASGLAGSGSPLHF. CDR3 nucleotide sequence: TGTGCTAGTGGTTTGGCCGGATCGGGATCACCCCTCCACTTT. Looking up the rest from reference TRBV12-5 and TRBJ1-6 gives the full variable domain: DARVTQTPRHKVTEMGQEVTMRCQPILGHNTVFWYRQTMMQGLELLAYFRNRAPLDDSGMPKDRFSAEMPDATLATLKIQPSEPRDSAVYFCASGLAGSGSPLHFGNGTRLTVT.